A selection of T cell receptor beta chains follows, all from one sample in a study of naive and memory T cell subsets. A single record per CDR3 protein comes from TCRdb applying MiXCR to the UMI-ligation and nested PCR reads. Of about 140,000 distinct CDR3 sequences listed, about 20% are singletons. The sequenced sample was naive CD8+ T cells from blood. The receptors here all came from a human donor in good health. Both conserved end residues are part of each CDR3. The order of the fields is D gene, V gene, J gene, CDR3 protein. A D gene is named only where the DNA matches it firmly.

d_call: TRBD2
v_call: TRBV28
j_call: TRBJ2-7
cdr3_aa: CASSLGLAGGPLYEQYF

d_call: NA
v_call: TRBV4-2
j_call: TRBJ2-7
cdr3_aa: CASSQDPDLPYEQYF

d_call: NA
v_call: TRBV19
j_call: TRBJ1-5
cdr3_aa: CASSIDHAVGQPQHF

d_call: NA
v_call: TRBV28
j_call: TRBJ2-3
cdr3_aa: CASSDRDTDTQYF

d_call: NA
v_call: TRBV28
j_call: TRBJ2-7
cdr3_aa: CASSPKGRIYEQYF

d_call: NA
v_call: TRBV4-1
j_call: TRBJ1-6
cdr3_aa: CASSQFTGISSPLHF

d_call: NA
v_call: TRBV16
j_call: TRBJ1-2
cdr3_aa: CASSQRDGLNYGYTF

d_call: NA
v_call: TRBV20-1
j_call: TRBJ1-1
cdr3_aa: CSARQGYTEAFF

d_call: NA
v_call: TRBV5-6
j_call: TRBJ2-1
cdr3_aa: CASSWGGDSEQFF

d_call: TRBD1
v_call: TRBV2
j_call: TRBJ1-1
cdr3_aa: CASSRTGGFTEAFF

d_call: NA
v_call: TRBV10-3
j_call: TRBJ2-1
cdr3_aa: CAISGTGGDGKYNEQFF

d_call: NA
v_call: TRBV27
j_call: TRBJ2-7
cdr3_aa: CASSLSLVTSSYEQYF

d_call: NA
v_call: TRBV24-1
j_call: TRBJ2-1
cdr3_aa: CATSEGGSYNEQFF

d_call: NA
v_call: TRBV12-3/TRBV12-4
j_call: TRBJ1-5
cdr3_aa: CASSSLGRGNQPQHF

d_call: TRBD1
v_call: TRBV25-1
j_call: TRBJ2-2
cdr3_aa: CASSESGQTTGELFF

d_call: NA
v_call: TRBV12-3/TRBV12-4
j_call: TRBJ1-5
cdr3_aa: CASSLFQGRQPQHF

d_call: TRBD2
v_call: TRBV28
j_call: TRBJ2-1
cdr3_aa: CASEIRGLAVTYNEQFF

d_call: NA
v_call: TRBV11-2
j_call: TRBJ1-3
cdr3_aa: CASMDSNWAGNTIYF

d_call: NA
v_call: TRBV5-1
j_call: TRBJ2-3
cdr3_aa: CASSLEYPVSTDTQYF

d_call: NA
v_call: TRBV6-2/TRBV6-3
j_call: TRBJ2-4
cdr3_aa: CASSTLLDYYNLAKNIQYF

d_call: NA
v_call: TRBV2
j_call: TRBJ1-1
cdr3_aa: CASSPGHGMNTEAFF

d_call: NA
v_call: TRBV7-2
j_call: TRBJ1-2
cdr3_aa: CASSLAGAAYGYTF

d_call: TRBD2
v_call: TRBV7-8
j_call: TRBJ2-3
cdr3_aa: CASSLPSGAGGGTDTQYF

d_call: TRBD1
v_call: TRBV6-5
j_call: TRBJ2-7
cdr3_aa: CASSYLTGVHEQYF

d_call: NA
v_call: TRBV20-1
j_call: TRBJ1-5
cdr3_aa: CSAREQGGNQPQHF

d_call: TRBD1
v_call: TRBV6-5
j_call: TRBJ2-5
cdr3_aa: CASSNTGTGVETQYF

d_call: NA
v_call: TRBV27
j_call: TRBJ2-7
cdr3_aa: CASSWGHAYEQYF

d_call: TRBD1
v_call: TRBV4-3
j_call: TRBJ2-2
cdr3_aa: CASSQDVETGETGELFF

d_call: NA
v_call: TRBV11-3
j_call: TRBJ2-1
cdr3_aa: CASSSADWRGDEQFF

d_call: NA
v_call: TRBV28
j_call: TRBJ2-7
cdr3_aa: CASSLRSYSYEQYF

d_call: TRBD1
v_call: TRBV5-5
j_call: TRBJ1-2
cdr3_aa: CASSLGTGDGYTF

d_call: NA
v_call: TRBV6-5
j_call: TRBJ2-3
cdr3_aa: CASSYVGVGDTQYF

d_call: NA
v_call: TRBV7-7
j_call: TRBJ2-5
cdr3_aa: CASSSRRGQETQYF

d_call: NA
v_call: TRBV6-5
j_call: TRBJ2-5
cdr3_aa: CASSYSRTLQETQYF

d_call: NA
v_call: TRBV6-2/TRBV6-3
j_call: TRBJ2-5
cdr3_aa: CASSYPDGETQYF

d_call: NA
v_call: TRBV19
j_call: TRBJ2-5
cdr3_aa: CASSIDGRNQETQYF

d_call: NA
v_call: TRBV5-1
j_call: TRBJ2-1
cdr3_aa: CASSLETSYNEQFF

d_call: NA
v_call: TRBV6-2/TRBV6-3
j_call: TRBJ2-1
cdr3_aa: CASSLVLYNEQFF

d_call: TRBD2
v_call: TRBV28
j_call: TRBJ2-7
cdr3_aa: CASRGTSGGNEQYF

d_call: NA
v_call: TRBV12-3/TRBV12-4
j_call: TRBJ1-5
cdr3_aa: CASSFNPGNSNQPQHF

d_call: NA
v_call: TRBV9
j_call: TRBJ1-1
cdr3_aa: CASSVDSRGVGTEAFF

d_call: NA
v_call: TRBV29-1
j_call: TRBJ2-1
cdr3_aa: CSSPGGLPGNEQFF

d_call: NA
v_call: TRBV13
j_call: TRBJ1-1
cdr3_aa: CASSLFGGGTEAFF

d_call: NA
v_call: TRBV3-1
j_call: TRBJ2-1
cdr3_aa: CASSQDLTRNYNEQFF

d_call: NA
v_call: TRBV6-6
j_call: TRBJ2-1
cdr3_aa: CATTEGGFSGIVNYEQFF

d_call: TRBD2
v_call: TRBV11-3
j_call: TRBJ2-2
cdr3_aa: CASSPYLSGDTNTGELFF

d_call: NA
v_call: TRBV29-1
j_call: TRBJ2-1
cdr3_aa: CSVQDSYNEQFF

d_call: TRBD1
v_call: TRBV27
j_call: TRBJ1-2
cdr3_aa: CASSQGTGVDHYGYTF

d_call: NA
v_call: TRBV28
j_call: TRBJ1-5
cdr3_aa: CASRQPSGPQHF

d_call: NA
v_call: TRBV7-9
j_call: TRBJ1-2
cdr3_aa: CASSLDRDYGYTF

d_call: NA
v_call: TRBV19
j_call: TRBJ1-1
cdr3_aa: CASSALVGMNTEAFF

d_call: NA
v_call: TRBV5-1
j_call: TRBJ2-7
cdr3_aa: CASSLDAGSYEQYF